This T cell receptor beta chain was recovered during a study of cytomegalovirus exposure and HLA in healthy donors. Findings and caveats of the study: Later analysis identified a missense DCLRE1C variant that was linked to TCR beta V- and J-gene trimming. Diagnosis of cytomegalovirus status made by the classifier reportedly showed high specificity and sensitivity. An observed cluster of highly shared sequence variants was recorded as a likely sequencing artifact. It was in a later analysis that TCR association rates were seen to vary by HLA locus, highest for DRB1 and lowest for HLA-C.

Notes on this clone: Its specificity is unknown.

This CDR3 has 15 residues. Germline CDR1 and CDR2: SGHAT and FQNNGV. V lost 5 bases and J lost 4, with 17 bases in between. Vbeta (60) and Jbeta (13) primers were used in the PCR. The protocol was immunoSEQ multiplex PCR, while the TCRdb copy is restricted to in-frame clones and leaves out a portion. The sample records about 140,000 clones, over 60% being singletons. This TCR came from a man in his forties or fifties in good health and CMV-seropositive. The V call is TRBV11-2, the J call TRBJ2-5, with D perhaps matching TRBD2 (6 bases). The sequenced sample was PBMCs. The CDR3 DNA follows: TGTGCCAGCAGCATCGGAGGCGGGCGGGGAGAGACCCAGTACTTC. It yields the protein CASSIGGGRGETQYF.